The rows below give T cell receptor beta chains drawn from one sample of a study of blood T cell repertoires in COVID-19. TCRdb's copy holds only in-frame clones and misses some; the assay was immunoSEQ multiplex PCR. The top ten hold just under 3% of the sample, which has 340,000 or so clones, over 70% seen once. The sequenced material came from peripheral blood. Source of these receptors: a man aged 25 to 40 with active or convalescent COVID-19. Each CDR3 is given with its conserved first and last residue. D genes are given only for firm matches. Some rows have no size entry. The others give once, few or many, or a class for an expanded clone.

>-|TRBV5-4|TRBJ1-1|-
CASSTQGQGNTEAFF
TGTGCCAGCAGCACCCAGGGCCAGGGGAACACTGAAGCTTTCTTT
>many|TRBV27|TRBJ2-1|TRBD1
CASSYRGENNEQFF
TGTGCCAGCAGTTACAGGGGGGAAAACAATGAGCAGTTCTTC
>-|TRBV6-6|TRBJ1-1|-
CASSSTGQTEAFF
TGTGCCAGCAGTTCGACCGGACAGACAGAAGCTTTCTTT
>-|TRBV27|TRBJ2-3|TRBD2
CASRERLAGGPDTQYF
TGTGCCAGCAGAGAGAGACTAGCGGGAGGGCCGGATACGCAGTATTTT
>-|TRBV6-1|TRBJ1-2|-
CASSEPGHLDGYTF
TGTGCCAGCAGTGAGCCGGGACACCTTGATGGCTACACCTTC
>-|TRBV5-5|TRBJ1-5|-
CASSAAPGASNQPQHF
TGTGCCAGCAGCGCGGCGCCAGGGGCGAGCAATCAGCCCCAGCATTTT
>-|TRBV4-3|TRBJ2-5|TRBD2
CASSQDWGGRVETQYF
TGCGCCAGCAGCCAAGATTGGGGCGGGAGAGTAGAGACCCAGTACTTC
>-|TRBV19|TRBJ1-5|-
CATHAPGYGNQPQHF
TGTGCCACCCACGCCCCGGGGTACGGCAATCAGCCCCAGCATTTT
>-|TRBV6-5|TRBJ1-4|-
CASSYSYTNEKLFF
TGTGCCAGCAGTTACTCGTATACTAATGAAAAACTGTTTTTT
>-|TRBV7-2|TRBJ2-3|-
CASSLDGGSTDTQYF
TGTGCCAGCAGCTTAGATGGGGGGAGCACAGATACGCAGTATTTT
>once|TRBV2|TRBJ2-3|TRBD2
CASRGRTSGQDTQYF
TGTGCCAGCAGGGGGAGGACTAGCGGGCAGGATACGCAGTATTTT
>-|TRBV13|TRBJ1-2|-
CASSSPDHSHSPGYGYTF
TGTGCCAGCAGCTCGCCCGACCATAGCCACTCTCCTGGGTATGGCTACACCTTC
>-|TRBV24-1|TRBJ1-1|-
CATSSVGANTEAFF
TGTGCCACCAGTTCGGTGGGGGCGAACACTGAAGCTTTCTTT
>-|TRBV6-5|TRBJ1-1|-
CASSYSPVNTEAFF
TGTGCCAGCAGTTACTCCCCAGTGAACACTGAAGCTTTCTTT
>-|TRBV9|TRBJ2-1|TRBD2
CASSPGLGNEQFF
TGTGCCAGCAGCCCGGGACTAGGCAATGAGCAGTTCTTC